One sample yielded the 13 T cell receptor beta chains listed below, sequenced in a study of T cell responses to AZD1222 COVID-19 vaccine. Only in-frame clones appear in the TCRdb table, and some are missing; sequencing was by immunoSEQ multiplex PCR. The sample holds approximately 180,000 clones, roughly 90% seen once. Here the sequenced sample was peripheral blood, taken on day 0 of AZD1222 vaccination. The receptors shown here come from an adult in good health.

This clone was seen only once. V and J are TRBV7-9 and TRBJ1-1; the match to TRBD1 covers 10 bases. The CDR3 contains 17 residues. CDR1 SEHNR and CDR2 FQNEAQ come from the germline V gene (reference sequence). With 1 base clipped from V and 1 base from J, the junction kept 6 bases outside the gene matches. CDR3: CASSLGQGAPRNTEAFF. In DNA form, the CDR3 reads TGTGCCAGCAGCTTAGGACAGGGGGCCCCTAGGAACACTGAAGCTTTCTTT.

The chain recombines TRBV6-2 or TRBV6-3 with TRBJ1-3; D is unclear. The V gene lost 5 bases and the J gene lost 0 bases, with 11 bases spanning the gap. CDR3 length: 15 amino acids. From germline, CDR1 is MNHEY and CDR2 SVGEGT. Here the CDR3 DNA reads TGTGCCAGCAGTCGGACCCCCCTCTCTGGAAACACCATATATTTT. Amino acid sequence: CASSRTPLSGNTIYF.

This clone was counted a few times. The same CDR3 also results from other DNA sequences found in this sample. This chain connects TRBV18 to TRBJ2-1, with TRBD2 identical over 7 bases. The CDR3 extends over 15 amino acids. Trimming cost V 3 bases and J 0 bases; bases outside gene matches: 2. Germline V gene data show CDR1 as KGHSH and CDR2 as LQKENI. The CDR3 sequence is CASSPGGSSYNEQFF. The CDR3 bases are TGTGCCAGCTCACCGGGCGGGAGCTCCTACAATGAGCAGTTCTTC.

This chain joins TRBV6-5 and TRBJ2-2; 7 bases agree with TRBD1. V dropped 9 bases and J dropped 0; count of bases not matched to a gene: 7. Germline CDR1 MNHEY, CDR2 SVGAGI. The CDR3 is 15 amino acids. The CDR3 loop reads CASSPGQPNTGELFF. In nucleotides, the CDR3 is TGTGCCAGTTCTCCGGGACAGCCGAACACCGGGGAGCTGTTTTTT.

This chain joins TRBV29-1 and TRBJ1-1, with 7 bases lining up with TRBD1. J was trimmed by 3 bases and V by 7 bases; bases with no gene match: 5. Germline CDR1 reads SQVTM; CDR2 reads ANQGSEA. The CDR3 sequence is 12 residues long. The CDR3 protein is CSADDRDTEAFF. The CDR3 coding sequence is TGCAGCGCCGATGACAGGGACACTGAAGCTTTCTTT.

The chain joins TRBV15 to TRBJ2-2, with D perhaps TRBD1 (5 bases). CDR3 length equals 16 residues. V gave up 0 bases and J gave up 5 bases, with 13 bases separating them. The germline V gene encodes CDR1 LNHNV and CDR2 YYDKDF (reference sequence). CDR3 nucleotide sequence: TGTGCCACCAGCAGAGACAGGGCAGCCGGAACCGGGGAGCTGTTTTTT. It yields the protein CATSRDRAAGTGELFF.

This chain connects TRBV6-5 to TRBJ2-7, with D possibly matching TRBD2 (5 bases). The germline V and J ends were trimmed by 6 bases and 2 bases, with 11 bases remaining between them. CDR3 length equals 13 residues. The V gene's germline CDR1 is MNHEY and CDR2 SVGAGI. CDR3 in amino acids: CASRVTTAYEQYF. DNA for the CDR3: TGTGCCAGCAGAGTGACTACAGCCTACGAGCAGTACTTC.

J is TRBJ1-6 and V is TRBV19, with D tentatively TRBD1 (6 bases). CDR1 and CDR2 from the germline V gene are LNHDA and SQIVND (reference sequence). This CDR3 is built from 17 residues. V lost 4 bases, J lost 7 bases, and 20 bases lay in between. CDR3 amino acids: CASSTSGGQRKNSPLHF. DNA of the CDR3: TGTGCCAGTAGTACCTCCGGGGGGCAGCGAAAAAATTCACCCCTCCACTTT. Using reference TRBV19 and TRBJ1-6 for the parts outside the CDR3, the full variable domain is DGGITQSPKYLFRKEGQNVTLSCEQNLNHDAMYWYRQDPGQGLRLIYYSQIVNDFQKGDIAEGYSVSREKKESFPLTVTSAQKNPTAFYLCASSTSGGQRKNSPLHFGNGTRLTVT.

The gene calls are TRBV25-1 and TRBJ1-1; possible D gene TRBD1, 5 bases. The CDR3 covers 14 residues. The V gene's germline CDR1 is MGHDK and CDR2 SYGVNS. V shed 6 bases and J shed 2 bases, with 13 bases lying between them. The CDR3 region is CASSHRDPNTEAFF. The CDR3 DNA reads TGTGCCAGCAGCCACCGGGACCCAAACACTGAAGCTTTCTTT. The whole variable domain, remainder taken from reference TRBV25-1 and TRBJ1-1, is EADIYQTPRYLVIGTGKKITLECSQTMGHDKMYWYQQDPGMELHLIHYSYGVNSTEKGDLSSESTVSRIRTEHFPLTLESARPSHTSQYLCASSHRDPNTEAFFGQGTRLTVV.

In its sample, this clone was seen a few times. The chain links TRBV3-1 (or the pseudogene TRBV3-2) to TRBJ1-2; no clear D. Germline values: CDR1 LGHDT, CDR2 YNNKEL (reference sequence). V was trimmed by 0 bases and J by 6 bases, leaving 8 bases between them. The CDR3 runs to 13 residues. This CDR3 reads CASSQDRQDGYTF. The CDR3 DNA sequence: TGTGCCAGCAGCCAAGATCGGCAGGATGGCTACACCTTC.

Here the CDR3 reads CSVAPRQGDSYEQYF. CDR3 nucleotides: TGCAGCGTTGCCCCCAGGCAGGGGGACTCCTACGAGCAGTACTTC. The V call is TRBV29-1, the J call TRBJ2-7; 7 bases match TRBD1. The trim removed 4 bases at V and 0 bases at J, leaving 9 bases unmatched. From germline, CDR1 is SQVTM and CDR2 ANQGSEA. The CDR3 is 15 residues long.

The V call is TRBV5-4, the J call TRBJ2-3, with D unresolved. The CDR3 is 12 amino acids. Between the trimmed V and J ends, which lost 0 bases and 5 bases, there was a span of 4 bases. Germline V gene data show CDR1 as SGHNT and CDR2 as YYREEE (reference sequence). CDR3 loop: CASSLDVDTQYF. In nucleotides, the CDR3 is TGTGCCAGCAGCTTGGATGTAGATACGCAGTATTTT.

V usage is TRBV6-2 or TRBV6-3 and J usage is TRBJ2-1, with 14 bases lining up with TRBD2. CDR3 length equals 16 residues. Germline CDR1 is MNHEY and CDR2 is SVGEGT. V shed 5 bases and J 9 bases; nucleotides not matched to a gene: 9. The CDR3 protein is CASSGPGLAGVFEQFF. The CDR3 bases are TGTGCCAGCAGTGGTCCGGGACTAGCGGGGGTATTTGAGCAGTTCTTC.